The clone carrying this TCR beta chain has only one observation. Antigen specificity is unknown. The sample originates from a study of vaccination and CD4 T cells after COVID-19. General observations from the study: The median count of SARS-CoV-2-reactive clonotypes rose from about 22 to 38, not significantly.

The V gene's germline CDR1 is SGHRS and CDR2 YFSETQ. The CDR3 contains 16 residues. Trimming cost V 4 bases and J 5 bases; bases outside gene matches: 10. Treatment: approximately nine-day PBMC culture with coronavirus spike peptide pools or control peptides (ViraFEST assay). Antigen-specific T cells were expanded with peptide pools by ViraFEST, and TCRs were then sequenced. Two million PBMCs were grown per well alongside approximately 9.4 IU/ml IL-2 and approximately 9.8 ug/ml peptide pools. Cultured CD4+ T cells had their DNA profiled by the Oncomine TCR Beta short-read assay. TCRdb used MiXCR to reprocess the PCR reads, holding one entry per CDR3 protein. The table has 15,000 to 20,000 distinct CDR3 sequences, 56% seen once.

The TCR sequence derives from a human donor who had recovered from COVID-19. The V gene is TRBV5-1, the J gene TRBJ1-5; 9 nucleotides line up with TRBD1. Sequencing was done on a sample of CD4+ T cells from blood, cultured in vitro. As DNA, the CDR3 is TGCGCCAGCAGCCGGAACCCGGGACAGGGAGATCAGCCCCAGCATTTT. Amino acids: CASSRNPGQGDQPQHF.